This T cell receptor (beta chain) was found in a study of memory CD4+ T cells and cytomegalovirus serostatus (dated by TCRdb to the late 2010s). Notes on the research overall: The roughly 33 healthy Belgian adults in the cohort included 9 who were CMV seropositive and 24 who were CMV seronegative. CD4+ memory TCRbeta repertoires of a Belgian cohort with known cytomegalovirus serostatus were sequenced in order to replicate a published TCR-based CMV serostatus classifier. The full study reports these points: Among the 150 to 200 previously reported CMV-associated TCRbeta sequences, over 65 showed up in the CD4+ memory repertoires, with each one found in between one and five individuals. Only CD4+CD45RO+ memory cells were sequenced, in contrast to the original study, which included naive and memory CD4+ and CD8+ populations. For predicting CMV serostatus, the median bootstrapped AUC was about 0.95 using the original framework and roughly 0.91 using a US-trained random forest. The results were read as suggesting that the CMV-associated TCR signature is, for the most part, present in the CD4+ memory repertoire. On the Belgian cohort, the classifier built on the original framework reached a median bootstrapped AUC of 0.95, with a 95% CI of 0.76-1.00.

CDR1 and CDR2 are drawn from the germline V gene: SQVTM, ANQGSEA. Between the V and J ends, shortened by 2 bases and 4 bases respectively, the junction contains 17 bases. Measured from the cysteine to the phenylalanine, the CDR3 is 15 residues long. Only the CDR3 DNA is retained, 45 bases long and in frame from the first base. Genomic DNA was extracted from sorted cells with the Quick-DNA Microprep Kit. Amplification of TCRbeta DNA was done with the immunoSEQ hsTCRbeta kit, following the protocol from the manufacturer. TCRbeta libraries were sequenced on an Illumina MiSeq instrument. In the paper's pipeline: After out-of-frame sequences were removed, millions of distinct TCRbeta sequences remained, averaging approximately 68,000 per individual. Each individual was scored using the number of 170 or so previously reported CMV-associated TCRbeta sequences that the individual carried and the total number of productive distinct TCRbeta sequences. A beta-binomial model was reimplemented in Python, and scikit-learn random forests with default parameters were trained on data from the US cohort. Classifier performance on the Belgian cohort was summarized as median AUC with percentile confidence intervals over 10,000 bootstrap iterations. The source is immuneACCESS, and TCRdb retained only in-frame sequences with V and J called. Part of the clones is not carried over; for the studies checked, unresolved V genes explain less than half of this, and the remainder is unexplained. V and J calls and clone size come straight from that table; D and trimming were deduced from the DNA. In this sample the table shows under 55,000 clones, around 82% of which occur a single time. Roughly 2% of the sample belongs to the ten largest clones.

Note on this clone: The antigen it binds to is not known. One base away there is no much larger clone; base qualities are not given.

A FACSAria II was used to sort memory CD4+ T cells, defined as single viable CD3+CD4+CD8-CD45RO+ cells. CMV serostatus was assessed using a Roche Elecsys assay, by which serum IgG against CMV pp150, pp28, p38 and p52 was detected. After the samples were thawed, total CD4+ T cells were enriched through positive selection using CD4 magnetic microbeads. The samples came from a separate study whose specific focus was interrogating the CD4+ T cell memory repertoire. Peripheral blood mononuclear cells were isolated and cryopreserved following standard operating procedures; serum was stored at -80 °C. CD3-PerCP (BW264/56), CD4-APC (RPA-T4), CD45RO-PE (UCHT1) and CD8-Pacific Orange (3B5) antibodies were used for staining, and non-viable cells were excluded with Sytox blue.

The sequence is built from TRBV29-1 and TRBJ1-1; the D segment could be TRBD1, given 6 matching bases. The receptor's source is an adult in good health and CMV-seropositive. The sequencing input was memory CD4+ T cells from blood. The DNA sequence reads TGCAGCGTTGAAATAGGGCAGGGGCTTGTCACTGAAGCTTTCTTT. Translated, it reads CSVEIGQGLVTEAFF.